Following are 3 T cell receptor beta chains from one sample sequenced in a study of blood T cell repertoires in COVID-19. Only in-frame clones appear in the TCRdb table, and some are missing; sequencing was by immunoSEQ multiplex PCR. The data hold over 150,000 clones, with 65% to 80% observed a single time. The sample consisted of PBMCs or T cells enriched from blood (not recorded which). Source of these receptors: a woman aged 65 to 85 in a cohort exposed to, infected with or recovered from COVID-19 (not recorded which).

This clone was observed a handful of times. The V gene is TRBV14, the J gene TRBJ2-3; no reliable D call. This CDR3 has 13 residues. V gave up 2 bases and J gave up 4 bases, with 7 bases separating them. CDR1 is SGHDN and CDR2 is FVKESK in the germline V gene. DNA of the CDR3: TGTGCCAGCAGCCAAAACCAGGCAGATACGCAGTATTTT. Translating it yields CASSQNQADTQYF.

This clone was recorded only once. This chain uses TRBV5-1 with TRBJ2-3; perhaps TRBD1 as D (6 bases). Trimming removed 5 bases from V and 2 bases from J, with 15 bases in between. From germline, CDR1 is SGHRS and CDR2 YFSETQ. There are 15 residues in the CDR3. DNA of the CDR3: TGCGCCAGCAGTACGGGCCAGGGGAACACAGATACGCAGTATTTT. The encoded protein is CASSTGQGNTDTQYF.

V usage is TRBV7-9 and J usage is TRBJ2-7; 7 nucleotides match TRBD1. V lost 1 base to trimming and J lost 4 bases; unmatched junction nucleotides: 4. The CDR3 contains 14 residues. Germline V gene sequence: CDR1 SEHNR, CDR2 FQNEAQ (reference sequence). CDR3 sequence: CASSLGDSQYEQYF. The CDR3 DNA reads TGTGCCAGCAGCTTAGGGGACAGCCAATACGAGCAGTACTTC.